Sequencing of this T cell receptor (beta chain) was carried out in a study of cytomegalovirus exposure and HLA in healthy donors. Study details: HLA-typed donors were the source of some 85 million unique TCRs, which an early data release held. Study-wide results and limits: What TCR beta sequences reportedly achieved was accurate prediction of HLA-A and HLA-B alleles in most subjects.

PCR employed 60 Vbeta and 13 Jbeta primers. Sequenced by immunoSEQ multiplex PCR; TCRdb stores in-frame clones only, minus some. The data contain 50,000 to 70,000 clones, 75% to 85% of them seen just once; the ten biggest clones take up roughly 5.7%. About this clone itself: Its antigen is currently unknown. At one of its ends the junction is not consistent with the germline gene, which may arise from a read error.

The CDR3 sequence is 15 residues long. The germline V gene encodes CDR1 MGHRA and CDR2 YSYEKL. Sampled while nominally healthy, donors likely had unrecorded immune exposures. Sequenced input: PBMCs. This clonotype was obtained from a male donor in good health and CMV-seronegative. The chain employs TRBV4-1 and TRBJ2-2; a weak D match, TRBD2 (6 bases). The CDR3 sequence is CASSSTRKNTGELLF. Here the CDR3 DNA reads TGCGCCAGCAGCTCGACTAGGAAGAACACCGGGGAGCTGCTTTTT.